One and the same sample provided the 21 T cell receptor beta chains below, sequenced in a study of cytomegalovirus exposure and HLA in healthy donors. PCR used 60 Vbeta primers and 13 Jbeta primers. The table came from immunoSEQ multiplex PCR; TCRdb's copy has only in-frame clones and leaves some out. The sample consists of 100,000 to 150,000 clones, over 75% of them appearing once. Material for sequencing was PBMCs. The source of these receptors is a woman aged 40-49 years in good health and CMV-seropositive.

The chain couples TRBV29-1 to TRBJ1-2, with TRBD1 identical over 7 bases. The V gene's germline CDR1 is SQVTM and CDR2 ANQGSEA. The V gene end was trimmed by 2 bases and the J gene end by 7 bases; junction bases not matched to a gene: 10. The CDR3 is 14 residues long. The CDR3 nucleotides are TGCAGCGTTGAACGAACTGGACAGGAGAGTGGCTACACCTTC. This encodes CSVERTGQESGYTF.

This chain connects TRBV5-1 to TRBJ1-1, with D perhaps matching TRBD1 (6 bases). V lost 2 bases to trimming and J lost 1 base, with 12 bases between them. The germline CDR1 and CDR2 sequences are SGHRS and YFSETQ. This CDR3 comprises 15 residues. CDR3 protein: CASSLPGEGNTEAFF. As DNA, the CDR3 is TGCGCCAGCAGCTTACCAGGGGAAGGGAACACTGAAGCTTTCTTT.

The V call is TRBV7-6, the J call TRBJ2-1; TRBD2 agrees at 9 bases. V trimming: 5 bases; J trimming: 5 bases; junction bases outside the gene matches: 10. From germline, CDR1 is SGHVS and CDR2 FNYEAQ. This CDR3 contains 16 residues. The chain's CDR3 is CASSPSWRGGNNEQFF. The CDR3 coding sequence is TGTGCCAGCAGCCCAAGCTGGCGGGGGGGTAACAATGAGCAGTTCTTC.

The genes are TRBV13 and TRBJ1-5; D is undetermined. The V and J ends lost 5 bases and 3 bases respectively, with 11 bases between them. This CDR3 is 14 amino acids long. CDR1 is PRHDT, CDR2 FYEKMQ, per germline (reference sequence). CDR3 in amino acids: CASSTRRDNQPQHF. The CDR3 DNA sequence: TGTGCCAGCAGCACCCGACGGGACAATCAGCCCCAGCATTTT.

This clone was detected only a few times. This chain joins TRBV12-5 and TRBJ1-1, with 12 bases matching TRBD1. The CDR3 loop spans 16 amino acids. CDR1 and CDR2 from the germline V gene are LGHNT and FRNRAP. J lost 6 bases, V lost 0 bases, and 5 bases had no gene match. CDR3 bases: TGTGCTAGTGGTTTGGTCTTGGGACAGGGGGCGTCTGAAGCTTTCTTT. Translating it yields CASGLVLGQGASEAFF.

This chain joins TRBV5-1 and TRBJ2-1, with D unresolved. Germline CDR1 and CDR2: SGHRS and YFSETQ. With 2 bases removed from V and 6 bases from J, the gap between germline ends came to 15 bases. The CDR3 totals 15 residues. CDR3 protein: CASSFGSSRRNEQFF. The CDR3, as DNA: TGCGCCAGCAGCTTTGGTTCTAGTCGTCGCAATGAGCAGTTCTTC.

Comment on this clone: Its ends do not fully match the called genes, so a read error is possible. J is TRBJ2-1 and V is TRBV7-7, with 8 bases identical to TRBD2. The CDR3 loop spans 14 amino acids. Germline lookup yields CDR1 SSHAT and CDR2 FNYEAQ (reference sequence). The CDR3 nucleotides are TGTGCTAGCAGCTTCATAGCGGGAAACAATGAGCAGTTCTTC. Translated, it gives CASSFIAGNNEQFF.

The CDR3: CASSSTGTANTEAFF. The CDR3 DNA reads as TGTGCCAGCAGCTCCACCGGGACAGCAAACACTGAAGCTTTCTTT. V and J are TRBV7-6 and TRBJ1-1; 7 nucleotides align to TRBD1. The germline V gene encodes CDR1 SGHVS and CDR2 FNYEAQ. The CDR3 spans 15 residues. V lost 4 bases, J lost 2 bases, and 7 bases stayed unmatched.

This clone occurred once. The V and J genes are TRBV7-3 and TRBJ1-4; 7 bases are a match to TRBD1. Germline V lookup: CDR1 SGHTA, CDR2 FQGTGA. V lost 4 bases, J lost 5 bases, and 1 base stayed unmatched. There are 13 residues in the CDR3. CDR3 bases: TGTGCCAGCAGCTCGGACAGGAATGAAAAACTGTTTTTT. This codes for CASSSDRNEKLFF. The complete variable domain, with remaining parts taken from reference TRBV7-3 and TRBJ1-4, reads GAGVSQTPSNKVTEKGKYVELRCDPISGHTALYWYRQSLGQGPEFLIYFQGTGAADDSGLPNDRFFAVRPEGSVSTLKIQRTERGDSAVYLCASSSDRNEKLFFGSGTQLSVL.

This clone was seen more than once but under ten times. The genes are TRBV19 and TRBJ2-5; no reliable D call. Germline V gives CDR1 LNHDA, CDR2 SQIVND (reference sequence). V lost 4 bases and J 3 bases, leaving 12 bases between the germline ends. This CDR3 spans 14 amino acids. CDR3 in DNA: TGTGCCAGTAGTAAGCACAGAGAAAAAGAGACCCAGTACTTC. Translated, it gives CASSKHREKETQYF.

The chain combines TRBV30 with TRBJ1-1, with a tentative D call TRBD1 (5 bases). There are 11 residues in the CDR3. Germline values: CDR1 GTSNPN, CDR2 SVGIG (reference sequence). Trimming removed 3 bases at V and 11 bases at J, with 13 bases between. CDR3 coding DNA: TGTGCCTGGAGGGGGGAGGGAGTCGCTTTCTTT. This gives the protein CAWRGEGVAFF.

The chain carries TRBV5-1 and TRBJ2-7, with a weak D call TRBD2 (6 bases). The germline V and J ends were trimmed by 0 bases and 5 bases, with 12 bases remaining between them. In germline, CDR1 is SGHRS, CDR2 YFSETQ. The CDR3 consists of 14 residues. The CDR3 sequence: CASSLGGDVDEQYF. DNA of the CDR3: TGCGCCAGCAGCTTGGGGGGGGATGTCGACGAGCAGTACTTC.

The V and J genes are TRBV10-3 and TRBJ2-3, with D perhaps matching TRBD1 (6 bases). The length of the CDR3 is 14 residues. V dropped 8 bases and J dropped 3 bases, with 15 bases sitting between them. The germline V gene encodes CDR1 ENHRY and CDR2 SYGVKD. CDR3 nucleotides: TGTGCCATCCAAGAGGGGGAATTGACAGATACGCAGTATTTT. This sequence encodes CAIQEGELTDTQYF.

The V gene is TRBV28, the J gene TRBJ2-2, with D possibly TRBD2 on 5 matching bases. The CDR3 is made up of 13 amino acids. V lost 7 bases and J lost 7, with 13 bases in between. Germline CDR1 reads MDHEN; CDR2 reads SYDVKM. The CDR3 DNA sequence: TGTGCCAGCACCGGGTCGGGGAGCGGGGAGCTGTTTTTT. This sequence encodes CASTGSGSGELFF.

The rearrangement joins TRBV5-1 to TRBJ1-1, with TRBD1 matching 7 bases. CDR1 and CDR2 from the germline V gene are SGHRS and YFSETQ. The V gene end was trimmed by 1 base and the J gene end by 8 bases; junction bases not matched to a gene: 5. The CDR3 is 13 amino acids. The chain's CDR3 is CASSLILDREAFF. CDR3 DNA sequence: TGCGCCAGCAGCTTGATTTTGGACAGGGAAGCTTTCTTT.

The CDR3 protein is CAWSPPGGPNNEQFF. In DNA form, the CDR3 reads TGTGCCTGGAGTCCACCCGGGGGGCCAAACAATGAGCAGTTCTTC. The chain joins TRBV30 to TRBJ2-1; tentative D call: TRBD2 (7 bases). CDR1 is GTSNPN and CDR2 is SVGIG in the germline V gene (reference sequence). The CDR3 spans 15 residues. V was trimmed by 2 bases and J by 5 bases, leaving 16 bases between them. Full variable domain (remainder filled in from reference TRBV30 and TRBJ2-1): SQTIHQWPATLVQPVGSPLSLECTVEGTSNPNLYWYRQAAGRGLQLLFYSVGIGQISSEVPQNLSASRPQDRQFILSSKKLLLSDSGFYLCAWSPPGGPNNEQFFGPGTRLTVL.

The chain recombines TRBV27 with TRBJ1-1; the D gene is possibly TRBD1 (5 bases). Per the germline V gene, CDR1 is MNHEY and CDR2 is SMNVEV (reference sequence). This CDR3 is built from 19 residues. The V end was cut by 0 bases, the J end by 3 bases, with 23 bases between. The CDR3: CASSLSGLWQGILDTEAFF. CDR3 coding DNA: TGTGCCAGCAGTTTATCGGGTCTGTGGCAGGGCATCTTGGACACTGAAGCTTTCTTT.

The genes are TRBV12-2 and TRBJ1-5. TRBV12-2 is listed as a pseudogene. This CDR3 spans 20 amino acids. CDR3 sequence (DNA): TGTGCAAGTCGCCTGAGAGCAGTCTTCGGGGGTACCTGGCGCAATCAGCCCCAGCATTTT. Protein: CASRLRAVFGGTWRNQPQHF.

The rearrangement joins TRBV10-1 to TRBJ2-2, with D possibly being TRBD2 (7 bases). Germline V gene lookup returns CDR1 WNHNN and CDR2 SYGVQD (reference sequence). The CDR3 covers 16 residues. V gave up 5 bases and J gave up 3 bases, with 16 bases separating them. The chain's CDR3 is CASSSSGGPYTGELFF. CDR3 DNA sequence: TGCGCCAGCAGTTCTTCCGGGGGGCCCTACACCGGGGAGCTGTTTTTT.

The V call is TRBV27, the J call TRBJ1-1; TRBD1 is a possible D gene (5 bases). CDR1 MNHEY and CDR2 SMNVEV come from the germline V gene (reference sequence). V gave up 1 base and J gave up 2 bases, with 8 bases separating them. This CDR3 spans 14 amino acids. The CDR3 DNA follows: TGTGCCAGCAGTTTATTAGGGGTCAACACTGAAGCTTTCTTT. Translating it yields CASSLLGVNTEAFF.

The chain combines TRBV27 with TRBJ2-2, with TRBD2 matching 13 bases. Germline CDR1 and CDR2: MNHEY and SMNVEV (reference sequence). This CDR3 region has 18 residues. Trimming took 5 bases from V and 0 from J; bases not matched to a gene: 6. Here the CDR3 DNA reads TGTGCCAGCAGTCCGGGACTAGCGGGAACGTCGAACACCGGGGAGCTGTTTTTT. Translation gives CASSPGLAGTSNTGELFF.